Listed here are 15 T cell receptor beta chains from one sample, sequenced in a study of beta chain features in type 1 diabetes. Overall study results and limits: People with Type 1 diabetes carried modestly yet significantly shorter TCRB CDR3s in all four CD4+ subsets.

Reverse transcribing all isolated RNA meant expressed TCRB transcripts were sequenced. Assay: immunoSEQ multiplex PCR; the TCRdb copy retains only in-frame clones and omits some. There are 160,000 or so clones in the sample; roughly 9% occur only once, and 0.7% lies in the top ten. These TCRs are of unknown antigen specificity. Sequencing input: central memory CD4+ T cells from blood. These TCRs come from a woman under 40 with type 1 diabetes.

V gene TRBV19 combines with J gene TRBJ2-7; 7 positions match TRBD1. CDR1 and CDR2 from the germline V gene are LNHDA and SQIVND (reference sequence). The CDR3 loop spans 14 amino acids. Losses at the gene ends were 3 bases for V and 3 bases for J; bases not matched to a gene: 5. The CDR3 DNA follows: TGTGCCAGTAGTATTGGGCGACAGGGCTACGAGCAGTACTTC. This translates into CASSIGRQGYEQYF.

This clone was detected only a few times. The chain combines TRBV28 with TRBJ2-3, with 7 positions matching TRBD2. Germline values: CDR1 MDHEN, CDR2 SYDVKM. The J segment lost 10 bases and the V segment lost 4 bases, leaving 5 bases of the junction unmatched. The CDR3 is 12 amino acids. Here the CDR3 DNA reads TGTGCCAGCAGTTACCCGGGAGGAGCGCAGTATTTT. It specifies CASSYPGGAQYF.

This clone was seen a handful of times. The CDR3 is CASSLGTSYNEQFF. CDR3 coding DNA: TGTGCCAGCAGCCTCGGGACTAGCTACAATGAGCAGTTCTTC. The chain is built from TRBV7-2 and TRBJ2-1; TRBD2 aligns across 8 bases. CDR3 size: 14 residues. The V gene end was trimmed by 5 bases and the J gene end by 3 bases; junction bases not matched to a gene: 3. Germline V gene sequence: CDR1 SGHTA, CDR2 FQGNSA.

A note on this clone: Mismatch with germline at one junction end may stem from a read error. The CDR3 sequence: CASSLGALQETQYF. CDR3 bases: TGTGCTAGCAGCTTAGGTGCACTCCAAGAGACCCAGTACTTC. V is TRBV7-7 and J is TRBJ2-5; D remains ambiguous. Germline CDR1 is SSHAT and CDR2 is FNYEAQ (reference sequence). The CDR3 runs 14 residues.

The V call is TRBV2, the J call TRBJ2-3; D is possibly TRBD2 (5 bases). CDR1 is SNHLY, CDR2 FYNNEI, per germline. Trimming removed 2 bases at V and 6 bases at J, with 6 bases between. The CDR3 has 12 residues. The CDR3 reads CASSERGDTQYF. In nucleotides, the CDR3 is TGTGCCAGCAGTGAACGGGGTGATACGCAGTATTTT.

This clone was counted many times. The CDR3 loop is CASSYSRLGETQYF. In nucleotides, the CDR3 is TGTGCCAGCAGTTACTCGAGACTAGGAGAGACCCAGTACTTC. The J gene is TRBJ2-5, the V gene TRBV6-5, with a possible D match to TRBD2 (6 bases). The CDR3 has 14 amino acids. V was shortened by 0 bases and J by 4 bases, with 9 bases between the two germline ends. CDR1 and CDR2 from the germline V gene are MNHEY and SVGAGI.

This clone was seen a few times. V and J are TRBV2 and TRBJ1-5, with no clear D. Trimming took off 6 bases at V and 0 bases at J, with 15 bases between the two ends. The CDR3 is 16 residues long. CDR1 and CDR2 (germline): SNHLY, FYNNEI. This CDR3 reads CASRAKEGLSNQPQHF. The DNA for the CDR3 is TGTGCCAGCAGGGCCAAGGAGGGCCTTAGCAATCAGCCCCAGCATTTT.

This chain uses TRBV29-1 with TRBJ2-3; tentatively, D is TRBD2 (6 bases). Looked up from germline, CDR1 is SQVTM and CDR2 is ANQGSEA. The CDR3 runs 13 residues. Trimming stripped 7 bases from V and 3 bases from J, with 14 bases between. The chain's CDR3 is CSGIRGRTDTQYF. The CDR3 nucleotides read TGCAGCGGAATACGAGGGAGGACAGATACGCAGTATTTT.

The CDR3 DNA reads as TGTGCCTTCGGACTAGCGGGAGTCTACGAGCAGTACTTC. Translating gives CAFGLAGVYEQYF. V gene TRBV30 combines with J gene TRBJ2-7; 13 nucleotides align to TRBD2. Germline V CDR1 and CDR2: GTSNPN, SVGIG (reference sequence). Trimming cost V 7 bases and J 3 bases; bases outside gene matches: 3. CDR3 length: 13 amino acids.

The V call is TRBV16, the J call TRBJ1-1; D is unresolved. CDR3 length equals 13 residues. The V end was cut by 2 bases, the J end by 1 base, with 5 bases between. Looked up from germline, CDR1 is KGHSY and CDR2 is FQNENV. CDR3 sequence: CASSQTTNTEAFF. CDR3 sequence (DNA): TGTGCCAGCAGCCAAACTACGAACACTGAAGCTTTCTTT.

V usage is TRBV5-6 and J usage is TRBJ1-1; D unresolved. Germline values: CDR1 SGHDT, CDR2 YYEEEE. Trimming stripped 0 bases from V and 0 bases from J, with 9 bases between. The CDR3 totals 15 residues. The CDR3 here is CASSLGYSVNTEAFF. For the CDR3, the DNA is TGTGCCAGCAGCTTGGGTTACTCGGTGAACACTGAAGCTTTCTTT.

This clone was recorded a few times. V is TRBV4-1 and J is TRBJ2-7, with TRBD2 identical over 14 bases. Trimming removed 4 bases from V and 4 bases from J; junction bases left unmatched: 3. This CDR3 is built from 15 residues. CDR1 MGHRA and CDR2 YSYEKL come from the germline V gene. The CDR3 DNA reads TGCGCCAGCAGCCGGAGGACTAGCGGGAGGTACGAGCAGTACTTC. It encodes CASSRRTSGRYEQYF.

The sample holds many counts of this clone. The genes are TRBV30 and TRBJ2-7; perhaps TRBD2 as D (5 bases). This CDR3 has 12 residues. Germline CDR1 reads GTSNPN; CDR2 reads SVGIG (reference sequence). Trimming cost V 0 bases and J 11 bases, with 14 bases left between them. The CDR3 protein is CAWSVSGEREYF. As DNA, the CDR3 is TGTGCCTGGAGTGTATCCGGGGAGAGAGAGTACTTC.

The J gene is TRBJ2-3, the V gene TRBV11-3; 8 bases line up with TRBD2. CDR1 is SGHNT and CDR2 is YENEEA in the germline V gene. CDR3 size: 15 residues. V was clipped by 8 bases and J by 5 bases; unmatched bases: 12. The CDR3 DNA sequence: TGTGCCAGCCAACGGGACGGGAGGGCCGGAGATACGCAGTATTTT. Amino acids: CASQRDGRAGDTQYF.

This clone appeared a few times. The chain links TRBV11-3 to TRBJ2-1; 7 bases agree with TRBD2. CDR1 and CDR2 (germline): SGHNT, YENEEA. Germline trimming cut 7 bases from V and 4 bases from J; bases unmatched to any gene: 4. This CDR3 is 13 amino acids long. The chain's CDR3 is CASKAGEYNEQFF. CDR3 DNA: TGTGCCAGCAAGGCGGGAGAATACAATGAGCAGTTCTTC.